These 15 T cell receptor beta chains were all obtained from the same sample, sequenced in a study of T cells in Graves' hyperthyroidism and ophthalmopathy (dated by TCRdb to about 2019). Receptor libraries were prepared by multiplex PCR. The listed sequencing device is Illumina HiSeq 2000. The TCR beta CDR3 regions were amplified from the RNA transcripts. A first-round RT-PCR of the TCR CDR3 used the HTBI primer set with the Qiagen OneStep RT-PCR kit. TCRdb trimmed public reads at Q25 via fastp, called clones via MiXCR and kept in-frame beta chains. Under each unique CDR3 protein, matching rows form one entry showing the most common genes and DNA. In all, the sample holds 300,000 to 350,000 distinct CDR3 sequences, and approximately 13% of those were seen once. The top ten hold around 24% of the sample. Sequencing was carried out using blood. Source of these receptors: a woman younger than 45 with Graves' hyperthyroidism.

This clonotype came up many times. V gene TRBV18 combines with J gene TRBJ2-5; D is unresolved. There are 14 residues in the CDR3. Germline V lookup: CDR1 KGHSH, CDR2 LQKENI. Trimming removed 3 bases from V and 2 bases from J, with 10 bases in between. The CDR3 DNA is TGTGCCAGCTCACCTTTTGAAGGACAAGAGACCCAGTACTTC. It codes for CASSPFEGQETQYF.

CDR3: CAWSMGEKETQYF. DNA for the CDR3: TGTGCCTGGAGTATGGGAGAGAAAGAGACCCAGTACTTC. The chain joins TRBV30 to TRBJ2-5; TRBD2 might be the D (5 bases). There are 13 residues in the CDR3. Trimming pared 2 bases from V and 3 bases from J, leaving 10 bases between. Per the germline V gene, CDR1 is GTSNPN and CDR2 is SVGIG (reference sequence).

In its sample, this clonotype was seen a few times. This chain joins TRBV12-3 or TRBV12-4 and TRBJ2-5, with a weak D call TRBD2 (5 bases). V was shortened by 1 base and J by 7 bases, with 10 bases between the two germline ends. CDR3 size: 13 residues. CDR3 in amino acids: CASSLGRGVTQYF. The CDR3 DNA follows: TGTGCCAGCAGTTTAGGTCGGGGTGTGACCCAGTACTTC.

The V and J genes are TRBV3-1 and TRBJ2-1; D gene unclear. From germline, CDR1 is LGHDT and CDR2 YNNKEL (reference sequence). The germline V and J ends were trimmed by 1 base and 8 bases, with 21 bases remaining between them. CDR3 length equals 17 residues. The DNA for the CDR3 is TGTGCCAGCAGCCAAGTTTCAGTTCTGACCCCTGGCGATGAGCAGTTCTTC. It specifies CASSQVSVLTPGDEQFF.

This clonotype was detected only a few times. The V gene is TRBV20-1, the J gene TRBJ2-5; 7 bases fit TRBD1. This CDR3 has 11 amino acids. CDR1 and CDR2 from the germline V gene are DFQATT and SNEGSKA (reference sequence). The CDR3 bases are TGCAAAGGACAGGATCAAGAGACCCAGTACTTC. Translation: CKGQDQETQYF.

In its sample, this clonotype was seen a few times. The chain couples TRBV5-1 to TRBJ2-3, with D possibly matching TRBD1 (6 bases). The V gene's germline CDR1 is SGHRS and CDR2 YFSETQ. There are 15 residues in the CDR3. V lost 4 bases to trimming and J lost 0 bases, with 12 bases between them. CDR3 in DNA: TGCGCCAGCAGCCAAACAGGGATTAGCACAGATACGCAGTATTTT. Residues: CASSQTGISTDTQYF. Together with reference TRBV5-1 and TRBJ2-3, the CDR3 gives the full variable domain: KAGVTQTPRYLIKTRGQQVTLSCSPISGHRSVSWYQQTPGQGLQFLFEYFSETQRNKGNFPGRFSGRQFSNSRSEMNVSTLELGDSALYLCASSQTGISTDTQYFGPGTRLTVL.

The chain joins TRBV20-1 to TRBJ2-3; D may be TRBD1 or TRBD2 (5 bases each). V was clipped by 3 bases and J by 0 bases, with 10 bases between them. The CDR3 is 14 amino acids. CDR1 and CDR2 from the germline V gene are DFQATT and SNEGSKA (reference sequence). CDR3 DNA sequence: TGCAGTGCTAGGGGGGTGTCGAGCACAGATACGCAGTATTTT. Translating gives CSARGVSSTDTQYF.

This clonotype occurred many times. The rearrangement joins TRBV30 to TRBJ2-5, with 10 positions matching TRBD1. Germline CDR1 is GTSNPN and CDR2 is SVGIG (reference sequence). This CDR3 is built from 12 residues. V dropped 6 bases and J dropped 6; count of bases not matched to a gene: 4. The DNA of the CDR3 is TGTGCCTGCAAGGACAGGGGGAAGACCCAGTACTTC. Translation: CACKDRGKTQYF.

This clonotype was seen more than once but under ten times. The genes are TRBV3-1 and TRBJ2-1, with D possibly TRBD2 on 5 matching bases. CDR3 length: 13 residues. Germline V lookup: CDR1 LGHDT, CDR2 YNNKEL (reference sequence). Trimming left V 1 base short and J 8 bases short, with 9 bases between. DNA for the CDR3: TGTGCCAGCAGCCAAGCGCTGAGGGATGAGCAGTTCTTC. This codes for CASSQALRDEQFF.

This clonotype has a count of ten or more. The chain couples TRBV20-1 to TRBJ2-1; D tentatively fits TRBD1 or TRBD2 (5 bases each). This CDR3 is built from 15 residues. The V end was cut by 5 bases, the J end by 6 bases, with 20 bases between. Per germline, CDR1 DFQATT and CDR2 SNEGSKA (reference sequence). The CDR3 coding sequence is TGCAGTGCTCCGAGGGGATCTGGGACCAGCAATGAGCAGTTCTTC. It is translated as CSAPRGSGTSNEQFF.

This clonotype was seen many times. CDR3 sequence: CASSEAFVGSSYNEQFF. As DNA, the CDR3 is TGTGCCAGCAGTGAAGCGTTCGTAGGCAGCTCCTACAATGAGCAGTTCTTC. The rearrangement links TRBV6-1 to TRBJ2-1, with unresolved D. This CDR3 spans 17 amino acids. The V end lost 0 bases, the J end lost 0 bases, and 12 bases lay between the germline ends. Germline V gene sequence: CDR1 MNHNS, CDR2 SASEGT.

This rearrangement joins TRBV6-1 to TRBJ2-5, with D tentatively TRBD2 (6 bases). Germline V gene lookup returns CDR1 MNHNS and CDR2 SASEGT. This CDR3 spans 13 amino acids. V lost 8 bases and J 5 bases, leaving 15 bases between the germline ends. The CDR3 reads CASHHGGKETQYF. The CDR3 region has the DNA TGTGCCAGCCACCATGGGGGGAAGGAGACCCAGTACTTC.

The DNA of the CDR3 is TGTGCCAGCAGCCAAGTTGGGACACCTGGGAGCTCCTACGAGCAGTACTTC. It codes for CASSQVGTPGSSYEQYF. This chain uses TRBV4-2 with TRBJ2-7; D is possibly TRBD1 (6 bases). Germline-derived CDR1 and CDR2 are LGHNA and YNFKEQ. The ends were cut back, 1 base at V and 0 bases at J, with 16 bases in the middle. The CDR3 has 17 amino acids.

In its sample, this clonotype was seen a few times. The chain uses TRBV18 and TRBJ2-5; 7 bases are shared with TRBD1. Trimming cost V 3 bases and J 4 bases; bases outside gene matches: 8. Germline CDR1 reads KGHSH; CDR2 reads LQKENI. CDR3 length: 15 amino acids. CDR3 region: CASSPMDRIPETQYF. The CDR3, as DNA: TGTGCCAGCTCACCGATGGACAGGATCCCAGAGACCCAGTACTTC.

The genes are TRBV7-2 and TRBJ1-5, with a possible D match to TRBD1 (5 bases). This CDR3 comprises 13 residues. V lost 0 bases to trimming and J lost 6 bases, with 6 bases between them. Germline-derived CDR1 and CDR2 are SGHTA and FQGNSA. CDR3 in amino acids: CASSLARGQPQHF. The CDR3 coding sequence is TGTGCCAGCAGCTTAGCGAGGGGTCAGCCCCAGCATTTT.